This TCR beta chain comes out of a study of cytomegalovirus exposure and HLA in healthy donors. The PCR was carried out with 60 Vbeta primers and 13 Jbeta primers. Profiled with immunoSEQ multiplex PCR; TCRdb holds only in-frame clones, not every one. Seen here are about 150,000 clones, around 84% observed once, and the top ten hold about 6.8%. This CDR3 is built from 13 residues. CDR1 SGDLS and CDR2 YYNGEE come from the germline V gene. V was shortened by 0 bases and J by 6 bases, with 6 bases between the two germline ends. Sequencing was carried out using PBMCs. The sequence was collected from a man over 45 in good health and CMV-seropositive. The V gene is TRBV9, the J gene TRBJ2-2, with D possibly matching TRBD2 (5 bases). Here the CDR3 reads CASSVEEAGELFF. The CDR3 DNA reads as TGTGCCAGCAGCGTAGAGGAGGCCGGGGAGCTGTTTTTT.